The 7 T cell receptor beta chains below come from one sample, sequenced in a study of shared clonotypes between healthy human individuals. Produced via immunoSEQ multiplex PCR; TCRdb's table is partial and in-frame only. The sample carries some 2 million clones, about 95% recorded once. Naive CD8 cells were CD45RO-negative, positively selected for CCR7, excluding terminally differentiated effector memory CD45RA+ cells. The sequencing input was naive CD8+ T cells sorted from blood. The receptors derive from a man between 18 and 29 years old in good health.

This CDR3 is CASSLNAGDYNSPLHF. CDR3 in DNA: TGTGCCAGCAGCTTAAACGCAGGTGACTATAATTCACCCCTCCACTTT. This chain links TRBV11-2 with TRBJ1-6; D uncertain. The CDR3 is made up of 16 amino acids. Germline CDR1 and CDR2: SGHAT and FQNNGV. V was pared by 2 bases and J by 3 bases, with 11 bases between.

V gene TRBV4-2 combines with J gene TRBJ2-1; weak D call: TRBD1 (6 bases). Germline CDR1 reads LGHNA; CDR2 reads YNFKEQ. Trimming removed 0 bases from V and 7 bases from J, with 10 bases in between. The CDR3 has 14 residues. The CDR3 sequence is CASSQDTGTNEQFF. CDR3 DNA sequence: TGTGCCAGCAGCCAAGACACAGGGACGAATGAGCAGTTCTTC.

This chain uses TRBV6-6 with TRBJ2-1; no definite D call. CDR1 and CDR2 from the germline V gene are MNHNY and SVGAGI (reference sequence). The V and J ends lost 6 bases and 6 bases respectively, with 12 bases between them. The CDR3 length is 13 residues. CDR3 coding DNA: TGTGCCAGCAGCCAATCCCTCCTCAATGAGCAGTTCTTC. It encodes CASSQSLLNEQFF.

CDR3: CASSEWQLSGANVLTF. In DNA, the CDR3 is TGTGCCAGCAGTGAATGGCAACTCTCTGGGGCCAACGTCCTGACTTTC. V gene TRBV6-1 combines with J gene TRBJ2-6; D unclear. Germline V lookup: CDR1 MNHNS, CDR2 SASEGT. Trimming left V 2 bases short and J 0 bases short, with 8 bases between. This CDR3 has 16 amino acids.

The sample holds a few counts of this clone. The CDR3 DNA is TGTGCCAGCAGTGAGGTGGCAGGCTTCTCTTATGGCTACACCTTC. Its translation: CASSEVAGFSYGYTF. The chain joins TRBV2 to TRBJ1-2; D gene ambiguous. The CDR3 length is 15 residues. V shed 3 bases and J shed 5 bases, with 16 bases lying between them. The germline gives CDR1 SNHLY, CDR2 FYNNEI. Using reference TRBV2 and TRBJ1-2 for the parts outside the CDR3, the full variable domain is EPEVTQTPSHQVTQMGQEVILRCVPISNHLYFYWYRQILGQKVEFLVSFYNNEISEKSEIFDDQFSVERPDGSNFTLKIRSTKLEDSAMYFCASSEVAGFSYGYTFGSGTRLTVV.

In regard to this clone: This could be a read error, since a much larger clone is one nucleotide away. Other DNA sequences within the sample encode an identical CDR3. The gene calls are TRBV5-6 and TRBJ2-7; D is uncertain. Germline V gives CDR1 SGHDT, CDR2 YYEEEE. V was clipped by 2 bases and J by 4 bases, with 4 bases between them. CDR3 size: 11 residues. Here the CDR3 DNA reads TGTGCCAGCAGCTTCTCGTACGAGCAGTACTTC. Translated: CASSFSYEQYF.

The chain couples TRBV6-6 to TRBJ2-1, with D perhaps TRBD1 (7 bases). This CDR3 comprises 15 residues. CDR1 and CDR2 (germline): MNHNY, SVGAGI (reference sequence). V gave up 0 bases and J gave up 15 bases, with 21 bases separating them. CDR3 DNA sequence: TGTGCCAGCAGTTACTCCCCAGGGGGGATAGAGGTAGGGTTCTTC. This gives the protein CASSYSPGGIEVGFF.